This T cell receptor (beta chain) appears in the sequencing data of a study of T cell responses to AZD1222 COVID-19 vaccine. The CDR3 has 13 residues. In germline, CDR1 is SNHLY, CDR2 FYNNEI. Trimming removed 6 bases at V and 2 bases at J, with 7 bases between. Produced via immunoSEQ multiplex PCR; TCRdb's table is partial and in-frame only. Seen here are fewer than 120,000 clones, around 93% observed once, and the top ten hold approximately 2.8%. Source: peripheral blood, taken 28 days after the second AZD1222 dose. The chain employs TRBV2 and TRBJ2-2; D uncertain. The source of this sequence is an adult who received the AZD1222 COVID-19 vaccine. CDR3 sequence: CASREFNTGELFF. DNA of the CDR3: TGTGCCAGCAGGGAGTTTAACACCGGGGAGCTGTTTTTT.